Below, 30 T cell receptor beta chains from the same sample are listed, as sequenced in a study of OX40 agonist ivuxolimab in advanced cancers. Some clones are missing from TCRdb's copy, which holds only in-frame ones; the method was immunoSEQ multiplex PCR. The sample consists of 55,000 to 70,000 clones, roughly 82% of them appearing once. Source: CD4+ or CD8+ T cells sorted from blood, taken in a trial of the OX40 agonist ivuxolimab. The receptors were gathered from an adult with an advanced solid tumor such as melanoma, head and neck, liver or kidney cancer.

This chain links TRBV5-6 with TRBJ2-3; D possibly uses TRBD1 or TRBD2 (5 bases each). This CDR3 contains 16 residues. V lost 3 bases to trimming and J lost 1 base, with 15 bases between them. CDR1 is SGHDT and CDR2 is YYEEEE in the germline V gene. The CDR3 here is CASSSPPGTRTDTQYF. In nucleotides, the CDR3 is TGTGCCAGCAGCTCACCCCCGGGGACCCGCACAGATACGCAGTATTTT.

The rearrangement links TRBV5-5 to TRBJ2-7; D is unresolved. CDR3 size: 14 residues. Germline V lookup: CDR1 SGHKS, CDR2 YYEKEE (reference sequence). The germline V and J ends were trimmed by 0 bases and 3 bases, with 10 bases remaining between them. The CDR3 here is CASSLAGVNYEQYF. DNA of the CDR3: TGTGCCAGCAGCTTGGCCGGTGTAAACTACGAGCAGTACTTC.

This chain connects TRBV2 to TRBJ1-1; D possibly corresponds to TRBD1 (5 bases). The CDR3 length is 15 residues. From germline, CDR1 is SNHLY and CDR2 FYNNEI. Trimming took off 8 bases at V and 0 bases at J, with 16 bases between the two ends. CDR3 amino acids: CASSEGLPMNTEAFF. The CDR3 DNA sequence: TGTGCCAGCTCAGAGGGACTCCCGATGAACACTGAAGCTTTCTTT. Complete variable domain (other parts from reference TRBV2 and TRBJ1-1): EPEVTQTPSHQVTQMGQEVILRCVPISNHLYFYWYRQILGQKVEFLVSFYNNEISEKSEIFDDQFSVERPDGSNFTLKIRSTKLEDSAMYFCASSEGLPMNTEAFFGQGTRLTVV.

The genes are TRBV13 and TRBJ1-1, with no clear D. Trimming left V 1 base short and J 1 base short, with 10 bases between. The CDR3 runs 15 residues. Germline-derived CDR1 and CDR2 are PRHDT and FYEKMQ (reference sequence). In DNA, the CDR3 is TGTGCCAGCAGCTTAGTGGGGAGGGCGAACACTGAAGCTTTCTTT. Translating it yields CASSLVGRANTEAFF.

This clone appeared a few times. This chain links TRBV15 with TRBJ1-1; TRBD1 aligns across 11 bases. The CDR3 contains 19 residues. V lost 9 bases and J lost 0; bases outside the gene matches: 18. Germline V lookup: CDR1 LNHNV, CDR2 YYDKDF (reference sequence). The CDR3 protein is CATRGSGTGGLLLNTEAFF. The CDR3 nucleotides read TGTGCCACACGGGGATCCGGGACAGGGGGACTCCTGCTGAACACTGAAGCTTTCTTT.

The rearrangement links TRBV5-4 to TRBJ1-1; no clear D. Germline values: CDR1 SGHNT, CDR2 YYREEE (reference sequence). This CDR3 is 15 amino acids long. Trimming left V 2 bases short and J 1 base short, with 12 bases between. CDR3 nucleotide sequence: TGTGCCAGCAGCTTTTATGTCAGAGCGAACACTGAAGCTTTCTTT. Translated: CASSFYVRANTEAFF.

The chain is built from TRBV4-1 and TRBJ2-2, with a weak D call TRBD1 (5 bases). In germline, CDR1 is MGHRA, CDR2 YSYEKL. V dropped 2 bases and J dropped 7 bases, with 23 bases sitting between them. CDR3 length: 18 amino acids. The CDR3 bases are TGCGCCAGCAGCCAACATCCCGTGGGATCTAGGGGTGGCGGGGAGCTGTTTTTT. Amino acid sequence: CASSQHPVGSRGGGELFF.

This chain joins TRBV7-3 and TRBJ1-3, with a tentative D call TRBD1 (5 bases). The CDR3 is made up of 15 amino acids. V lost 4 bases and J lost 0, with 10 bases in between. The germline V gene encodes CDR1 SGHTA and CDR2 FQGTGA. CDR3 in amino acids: CASSSTGTSGNTIYF. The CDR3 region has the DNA TGTGCCAGCAGCTCAACCGGGACCTCTGGAAACACCATATATTTT.

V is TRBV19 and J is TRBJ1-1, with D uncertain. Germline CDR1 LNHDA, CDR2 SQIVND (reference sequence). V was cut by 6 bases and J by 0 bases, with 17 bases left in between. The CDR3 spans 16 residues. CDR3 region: CASRLTGTAMNTEAFF. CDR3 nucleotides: TGTGCCAGTAGGCTTACGGGCACAGCAATGAACACTGAAGCTTTCTTT.

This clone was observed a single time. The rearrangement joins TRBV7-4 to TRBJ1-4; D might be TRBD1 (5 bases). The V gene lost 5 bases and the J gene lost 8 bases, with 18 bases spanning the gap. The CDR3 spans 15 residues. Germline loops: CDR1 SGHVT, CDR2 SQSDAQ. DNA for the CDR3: TGTGCCAGCAGCCCACCCGGGGCAGGAGTAGAAAAACTGTTTTTT. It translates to CASSPPGAGVEKLFF.

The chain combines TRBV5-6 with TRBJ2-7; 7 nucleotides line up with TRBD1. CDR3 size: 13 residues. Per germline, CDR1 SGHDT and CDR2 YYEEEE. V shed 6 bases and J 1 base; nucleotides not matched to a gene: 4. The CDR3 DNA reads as TGTGCCAGCACCCCGGGACAGTCCTACGAGCAGTACTTC. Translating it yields CASTPGQSYEQYF.

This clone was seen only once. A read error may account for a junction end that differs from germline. The CDR3 here is CAGSLDWPPREQYF. As DNA, the CDR3 is TGTGCCGGCAGCTTAGACTGGCCCCCTCGCGAGCAGTACTTC. The chain links TRBV11-2 to TRBJ2-7; D is undetermined. Germline-derived CDR1 and CDR2 are SGHAT and FQNNGV. The CDR3 covers 14 residues.

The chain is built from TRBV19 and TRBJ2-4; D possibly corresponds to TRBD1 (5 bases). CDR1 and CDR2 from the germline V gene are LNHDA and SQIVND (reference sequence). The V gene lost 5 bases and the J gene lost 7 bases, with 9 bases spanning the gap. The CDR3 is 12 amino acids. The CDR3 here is CASSRPGNIQYF. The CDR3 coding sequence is TGTGCCAGTAGTCGCCCAGGGAACATTCAGTACTTC.

CDR3 region: CASSSRGSYNSPLHF. CDR3 DNA: TGTGCCAGCAGCAGCAGGGGTTCCTATAATTCACCCCTCCACTTT. This sequence joins TRBV5-8 and TRBJ1-6; tentatively, D is TRBD1 (6 bases). CDR1 SGHTS and CDR2 YDEGEE come from the germline V gene. The V gene lost 4 bases and the J gene lost 1 base, with 9 bases spanning the gap. The CDR3 has 15 residues. Using reference TRBV5-8 and TRBJ1-6 for the parts outside the CDR3, the full variable domain is EAGVTQSPTHLIKTRGQQATLRCSPISGHTSVYWYQQALGLGLQFLLWYDEGEERNRGNFPPRFSGRQFPNYSSELNVNALELEDSALYLCASSSRGSYNSPLHFGNGTRLTVT.

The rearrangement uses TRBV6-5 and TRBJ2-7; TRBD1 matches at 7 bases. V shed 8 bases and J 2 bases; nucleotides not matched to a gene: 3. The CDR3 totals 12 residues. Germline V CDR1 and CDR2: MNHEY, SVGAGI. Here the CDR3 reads CASRDRAYEQYF. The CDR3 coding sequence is TGTGCCAGCCGGGACAGAGCCTACGAGCAGTACTTC.

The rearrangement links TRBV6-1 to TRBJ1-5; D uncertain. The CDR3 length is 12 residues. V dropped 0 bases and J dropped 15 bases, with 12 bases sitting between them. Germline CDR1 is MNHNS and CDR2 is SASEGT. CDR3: CASSEAGGSGHF. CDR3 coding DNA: TGTGCCAGCAGTGAAGCAGGTGGTTCAGGGCATTTT.

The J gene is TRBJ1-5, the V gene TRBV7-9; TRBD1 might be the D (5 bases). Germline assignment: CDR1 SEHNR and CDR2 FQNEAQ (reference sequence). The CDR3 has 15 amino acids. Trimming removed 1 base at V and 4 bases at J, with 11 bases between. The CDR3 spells CASSLGGTGNQPQHF. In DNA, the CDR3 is TGTGCCAGCAGCTTAGGGGGGACGGGAAATCAGCCCCAGCATTTT.

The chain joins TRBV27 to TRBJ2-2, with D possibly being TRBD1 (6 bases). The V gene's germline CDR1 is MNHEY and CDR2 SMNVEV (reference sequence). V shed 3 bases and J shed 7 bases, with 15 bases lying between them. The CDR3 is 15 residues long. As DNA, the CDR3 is TGTGCCAGCAGTTTCCTGGCCAGGGGTAACGGGGAGCTGTTTTTT. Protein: CASSFLARGNGELFF.

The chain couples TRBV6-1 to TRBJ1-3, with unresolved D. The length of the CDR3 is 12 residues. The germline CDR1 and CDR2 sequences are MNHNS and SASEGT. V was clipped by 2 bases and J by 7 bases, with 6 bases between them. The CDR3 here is CASSERKNTIYF. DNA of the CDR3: TGTGCCAGCAGTGAAAGGAAGAACACCATATATTTT.

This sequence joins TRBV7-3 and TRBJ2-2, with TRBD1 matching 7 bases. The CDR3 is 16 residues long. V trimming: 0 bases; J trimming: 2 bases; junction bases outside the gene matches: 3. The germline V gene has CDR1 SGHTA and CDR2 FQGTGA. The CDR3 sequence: CASSLTGTVNTGELFF. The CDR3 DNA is TGTGCCAGCAGCTTAACCGGGACAGTAAACACCGGGGAGCTGTTTTTT. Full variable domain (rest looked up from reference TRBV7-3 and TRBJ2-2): GAGVSQTPSNKVTEKGKYVELRCDPISGHTALYWYRQSLGQGPEFLIYFQGTGAADDSGLPNDRFFAVRPEGSVSTLKIQRTERGDSAVYLCASSLTGTVNTGELFFGEGSRLTVL.

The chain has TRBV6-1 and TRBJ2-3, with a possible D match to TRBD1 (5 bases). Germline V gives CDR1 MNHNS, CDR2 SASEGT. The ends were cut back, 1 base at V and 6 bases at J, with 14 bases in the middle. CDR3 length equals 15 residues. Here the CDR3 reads CASSEGLGLGDTQYF. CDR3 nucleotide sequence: TGTGCCAGCAGTGAAGGTCTGGGGCTGGGGGATACGCAGTATTTT.

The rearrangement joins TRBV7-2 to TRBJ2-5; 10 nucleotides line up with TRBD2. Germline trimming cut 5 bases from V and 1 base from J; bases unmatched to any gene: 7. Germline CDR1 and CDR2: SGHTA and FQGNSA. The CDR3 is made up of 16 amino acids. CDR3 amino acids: CASSPRLAGRQETQYF. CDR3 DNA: TGTGCCAGCAGCCCCCGACTAGCGGGCCGCCAAGAGACCCAGTACTTC. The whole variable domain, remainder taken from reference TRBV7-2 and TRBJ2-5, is GAGVSQSPSNKVTEKGKDVELRCDPISGHTALYWYRQSLGQGLEFLIYFQGNSAPDKSGLPSDRFSAERTGGSVSTLTIQRTQQEDSAVYLCASSPRLAGRQETQYFGPGTRLLVL.

For the CDR3, the DNA is TGTGCCAGCAGCCGATCCGGGTACACAGATACGCAGTATTTT. Protein sequence: CASSRSGYTDTQYF. V is TRBV11-3 and J is TRBJ2-3; D not certain. The germline CDR1 and CDR2 sequences are SGHNT and YENEEA. This CDR3 has 14 amino acids. V shed 5 bases and J shed 2 bases, with 11 bases lying between them.

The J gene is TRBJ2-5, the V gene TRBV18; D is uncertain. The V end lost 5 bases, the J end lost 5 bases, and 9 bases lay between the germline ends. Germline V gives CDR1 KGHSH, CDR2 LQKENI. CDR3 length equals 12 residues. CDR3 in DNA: TGTGCCAGCTCAGCCCTTGGGGAGACCCAGTACTTC. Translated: CASSALGETQYF.

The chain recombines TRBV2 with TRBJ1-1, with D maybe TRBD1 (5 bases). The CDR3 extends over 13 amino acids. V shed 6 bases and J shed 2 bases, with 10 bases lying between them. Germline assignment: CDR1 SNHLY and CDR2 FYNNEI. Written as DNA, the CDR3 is TGTGCCAGCAGCCTGGGACCCAACACTGAAGCTTTCTTT. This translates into CASSLGPNTEAFF. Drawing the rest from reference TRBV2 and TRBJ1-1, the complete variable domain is EPEVTQTPSHQVTQMGQEVILRCVPISNHLYFYWYRQILGQKVEFLVSFYNNEISEKSEIFDDQFSVERPDGSNFTLKIRSTKLEDSAMYFCASSLGPNTEAFFGQGTRLTVV.

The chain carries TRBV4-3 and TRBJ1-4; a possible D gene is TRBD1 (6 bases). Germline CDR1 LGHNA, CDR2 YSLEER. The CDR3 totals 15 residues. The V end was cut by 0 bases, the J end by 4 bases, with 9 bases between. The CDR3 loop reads CASSQEGHGNEKLFF. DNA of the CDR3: TGCGCCAGCAGCCAAGAGGGACACGGTAATGAAAAACTGTTTTTT.

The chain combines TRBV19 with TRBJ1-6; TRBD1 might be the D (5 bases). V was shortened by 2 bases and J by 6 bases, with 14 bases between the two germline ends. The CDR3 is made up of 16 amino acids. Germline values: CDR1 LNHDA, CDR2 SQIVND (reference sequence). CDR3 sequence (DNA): TGTGCCAGTAGTATATATTCCCAGGGCGGTAATTCACCCCTCCACTTT. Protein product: CASSIYSQGGNSPLHF.

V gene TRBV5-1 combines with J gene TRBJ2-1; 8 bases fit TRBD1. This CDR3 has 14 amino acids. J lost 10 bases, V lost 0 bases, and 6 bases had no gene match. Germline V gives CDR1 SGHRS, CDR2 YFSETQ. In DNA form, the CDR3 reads TGCGCCAGCAGCTTGGAGGTGACAGGGGTAGAGCAGTTCTTC. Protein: CASSLEVTGVEQFF.

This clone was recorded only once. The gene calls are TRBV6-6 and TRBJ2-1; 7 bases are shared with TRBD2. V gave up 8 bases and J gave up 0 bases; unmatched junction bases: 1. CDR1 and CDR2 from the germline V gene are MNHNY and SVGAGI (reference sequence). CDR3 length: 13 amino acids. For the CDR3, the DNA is TGTGCCAGCCGGGAGGACTCCTACAATGAGCAGTTCTTC. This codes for CASREDSYNEQFF.

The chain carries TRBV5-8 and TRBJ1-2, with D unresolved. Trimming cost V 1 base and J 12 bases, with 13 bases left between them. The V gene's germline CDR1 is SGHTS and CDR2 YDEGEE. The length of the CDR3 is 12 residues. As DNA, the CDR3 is TGTGCCAGCAGCTTGCAGAATCCAGGAAACACCTTC. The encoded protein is CASSLQNPGNTF.